The source of this TCR beta chain is a study of blood T cell repertoires in COVID-19. As for the study in general: Material from acute and convalescent COVID-19 was sourced from the United States, Italy and Spain. Sources were T cells, B-cell-depleted T cells, or PBMCs; the material itself was cDNA or gDNA.

Sequencing was performed with immunoSEQ multiplex PCR; in TCRdb, only in-frame clones are kept and a portion is missing. The sample carries 200,000 or so clones, roughly 87% recorded once. Ages ranged from about 18 to 100 years, with residence in 24 US areas. Membership in each cohort depended on participant-reported clinical history. Trimming cost V 6 bases and J 0 bases; bases outside gene matches: 3. The V gene's germline CDR1 is MDHEN and CDR2 SYDVKM. The CDR3 length is 14 residues. Sequencing used PBMCs or T cells enriched from blood (not recorded which). The V call is TRBV28, the J call TRBJ2-3; 7 nucleotides match TRBD2. The TCR comes from a man aged 25 to 40 who had recovered from COVID-19. In DNA, the CDR3 is TGTGCCAGCAGATCAGCGGGAAGCACAGATACGCAGTATTTT. It is translated as CASRSAGSTDTQYF.